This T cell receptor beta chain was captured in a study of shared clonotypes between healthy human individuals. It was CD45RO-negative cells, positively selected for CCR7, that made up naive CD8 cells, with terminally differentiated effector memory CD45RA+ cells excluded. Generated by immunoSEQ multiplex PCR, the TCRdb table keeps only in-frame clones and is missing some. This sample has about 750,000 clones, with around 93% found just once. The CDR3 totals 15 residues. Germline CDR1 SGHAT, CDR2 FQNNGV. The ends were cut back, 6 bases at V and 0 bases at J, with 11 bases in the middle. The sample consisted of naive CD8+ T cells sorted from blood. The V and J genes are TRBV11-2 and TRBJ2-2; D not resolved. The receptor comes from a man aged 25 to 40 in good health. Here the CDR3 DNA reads TGTGCCAGCAGTTTCAAGGATTCGAACACCGGGGAGCTGTTTTTT. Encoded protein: CASSFKDSNTGELFF.